This T cell receptor (beta chain) was profiled in a study of monozygotic twins with inflammatory bowel disease. After skipping T cell sorting, the authors isolated total RNA from whole blood. The study's findings and limits: IBD patients, compared with healthy twins, shared fewer clonotypes with others (especially with disease activity).

CDR3 size: 15 residues. Germline-derived CDR1 and CDR2 are DFQATT and SNEGSKA (reference sequence). Note on this clonotype: Its target is unknown.

cDNA for each sample came from eight separate reactions. Each of TCRalpha and TCRbeta cDNA went through two nested PCRs, lasting about 15 and 9 cycles. TCRdb reanalyzed the 5' RACE reads and collapses them to one entry per CDR3 protein, without DNA. This table lists about 160,000 distinct CDR3 sequences. The clonotype was recovered from a human donor with ulcerative colitis or Crohn's disease, or a healthy co-twin of an affected twin (not recorded which). V is TRBV20-1 and J is TRBJ1-6; checking the TCRdb D call of TRBD1 is not possible without DNA. The specimen was blood. The CDR3 here is CSARDHSGTNSPLHF.